Listed below are T cell receptor beta chains from one sample, sequenced in a study of T cells after yellow fever vaccination. TCRdb re-called the 5' RACE reads with MiXCR, one entry per CDR3 protein. The table records 510,000 or so distinct CDR3 sequences, 15% to 20% of them present only once. Here the sequenced sample was PBMCs, taken 15 days after the yellow fever booster vaccination. Source of these receptors: a man aged 25 to 45 who received the YFV17D yellow fever vaccine. The CDR3 runs from the conserved cysteine through the conserved F or W.

len,v_gene,j_gene,CDR3aa
16,TRBV24-1,TRBJ2-3,CATSDPLAGVADTQYF
15,TRBV3-1,TRBJ2-7,CASSLMTGGSNEQYF
12,TRBV7-3,TRBJ2-1,CASSSIASEQFF
15,TRBV20-1,TRBJ2-7,CSARAREKGPYEQYF
16,TRBV6-5,TRBJ2-7,CASSYSRTSGAYEQYF
16,TRBV5-5,TRBJ2-1,CASSAQGDRAYNEQFF
15,TRBV24-1,TRBJ2-6,CATGDRGSGANVLTF
15,TRBV19,TRBJ2-3,CASSTTGDYTDTQYF
14,TRBV5-1,TRBJ2-7,CASSESTRGYEQYF
16,TRBV7-9,TRBJ2-2,CASSLRLAGETGELFF
16,TRBV7-2,TRBJ1-1,CASSLTLFSLGTEAFF
15,TRBV7-9,TRBJ1-2,CASSLTGTELGGYTF
15,TRBV5-5,TRBJ2-1,CASSGGLAGSYEQFF
14,TRBV20-1,TRBJ1-2,CSAIWVLGGTSYTF
13,TRBV19,TRBJ2-5,CASRGTDQETQYF